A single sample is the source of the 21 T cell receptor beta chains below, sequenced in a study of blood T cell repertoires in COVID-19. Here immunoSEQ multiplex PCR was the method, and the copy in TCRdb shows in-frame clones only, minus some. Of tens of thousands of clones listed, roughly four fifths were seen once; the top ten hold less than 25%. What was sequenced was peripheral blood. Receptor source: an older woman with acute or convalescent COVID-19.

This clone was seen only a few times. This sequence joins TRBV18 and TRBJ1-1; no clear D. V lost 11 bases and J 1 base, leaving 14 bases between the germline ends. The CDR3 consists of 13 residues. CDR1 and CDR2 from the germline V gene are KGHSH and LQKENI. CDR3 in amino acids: CASRARQNTEAFF. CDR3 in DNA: TGTGCCTCCCGAGCTAGGCAGAACACTGAAGCTTTCTTT. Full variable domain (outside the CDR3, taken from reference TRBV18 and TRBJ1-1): NAGVMQNPRHLVRRRGQEARLRCSPMKGHSHVYWYRQLPEEGLKFMVYLQKENIIDESGMPKERFSAEFPKEGPSILRIQQVVRGDSAAYFCASRARQNTEAFFGQGTRLTVV.

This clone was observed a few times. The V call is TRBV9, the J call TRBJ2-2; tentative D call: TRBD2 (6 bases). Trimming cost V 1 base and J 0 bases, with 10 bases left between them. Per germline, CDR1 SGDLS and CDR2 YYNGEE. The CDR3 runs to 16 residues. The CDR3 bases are TGTGCCAGCAGCGTATTAGCGGCTTCGAACACCGGGGAGCTGTTTTTT. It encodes CASSVLAASNTGELFF.

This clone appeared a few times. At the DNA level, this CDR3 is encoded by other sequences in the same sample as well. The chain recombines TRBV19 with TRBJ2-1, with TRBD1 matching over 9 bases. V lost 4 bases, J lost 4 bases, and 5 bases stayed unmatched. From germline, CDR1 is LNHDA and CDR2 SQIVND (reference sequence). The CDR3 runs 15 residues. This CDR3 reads CASSTGTGTYNEQFF. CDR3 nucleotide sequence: TGTGCCAGTAGTACCGGGACAGGGACTTACAATGAGCAGTTCTTC. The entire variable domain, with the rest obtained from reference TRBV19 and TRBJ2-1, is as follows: DGGITQSPKYLFRKEGQNVTLSCEQNLNHDAMYWYRQDPGQGLRLIYYSQIVNDFQKGDIAEGYSVSREKKESFPLTVTSAQKNPTAFYLCASSTGTGTYNEQFFGPGTRLTVL.

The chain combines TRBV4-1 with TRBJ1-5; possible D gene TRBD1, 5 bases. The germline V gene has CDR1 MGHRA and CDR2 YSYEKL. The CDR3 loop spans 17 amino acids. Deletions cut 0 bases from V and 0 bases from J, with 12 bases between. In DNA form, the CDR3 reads TGCGCCAGCAGCCAAGATTGGCAGGGCCTTAGCAATCAGCCCCAGCATTTT. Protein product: CASSQDWQGLSNQPQHF.

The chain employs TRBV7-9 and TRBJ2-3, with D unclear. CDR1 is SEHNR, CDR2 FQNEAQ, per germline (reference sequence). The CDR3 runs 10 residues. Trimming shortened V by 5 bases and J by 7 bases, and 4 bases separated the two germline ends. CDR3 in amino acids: CASSPHTQYF. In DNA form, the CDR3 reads TGTGCCAGCAGCCCTCATACGCAGTATTTT.

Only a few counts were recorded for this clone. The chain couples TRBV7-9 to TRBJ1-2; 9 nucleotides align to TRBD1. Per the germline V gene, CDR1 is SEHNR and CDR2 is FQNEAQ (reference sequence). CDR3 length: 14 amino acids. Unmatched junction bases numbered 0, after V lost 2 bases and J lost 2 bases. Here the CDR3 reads CASSLTGGNYGYTF. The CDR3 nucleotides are TGTGCCAGCAGCTTAACAGGGGGCAACTATGGCTACACCTTC.

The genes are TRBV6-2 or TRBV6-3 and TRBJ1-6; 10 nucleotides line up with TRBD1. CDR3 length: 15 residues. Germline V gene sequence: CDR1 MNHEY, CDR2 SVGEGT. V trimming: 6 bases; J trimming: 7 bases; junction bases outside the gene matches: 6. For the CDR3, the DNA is TGTGCCAGCAGCCTTCGACAGGGGGCAAATTCACCCCTCCACTTT. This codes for CASSLRQGANSPLHF.

The CDR3, as DNA: TGTGCCATCAGTGCCCCAAACCGGGGCTCCTACGAGCAGTACTTC. This sequence encodes CAISAPNRGSYEQYF. The chain combines TRBV10-3 with TRBJ2-7; tentatively, D is TRBD2 (5 bases). Trimming took off 4 bases at V and 0 bases at J, with 13 bases between the two ends. Looked up from germline, CDR1 is ENHRY and CDR2 is SYGVKD. The CDR3 loop spans 15 amino acids.

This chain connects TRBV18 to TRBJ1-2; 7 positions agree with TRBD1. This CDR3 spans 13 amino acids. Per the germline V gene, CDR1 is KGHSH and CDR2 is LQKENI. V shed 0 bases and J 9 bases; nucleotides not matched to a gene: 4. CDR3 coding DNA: TGTGCCAGCTCACCACCTGACAGGGTGAGCTACACCTTC. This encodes CASSPPDRVSYTF.

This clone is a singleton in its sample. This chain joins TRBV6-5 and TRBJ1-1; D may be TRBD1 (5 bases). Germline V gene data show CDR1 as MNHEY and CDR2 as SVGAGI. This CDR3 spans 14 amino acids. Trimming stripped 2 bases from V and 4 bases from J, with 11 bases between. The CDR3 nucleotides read TGTGCCAGCAGTTACAGAGACAGTGGCACTGAAGCTTTCTTT. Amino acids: CASSYRDSGTEAFF.

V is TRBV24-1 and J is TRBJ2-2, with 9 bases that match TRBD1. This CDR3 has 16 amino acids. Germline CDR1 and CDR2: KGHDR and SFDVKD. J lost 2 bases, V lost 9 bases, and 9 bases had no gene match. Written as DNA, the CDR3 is TGTGCCACCTCCTCCGGGGGACAGGGAAACACCGGGGAGCTGTTTTTT. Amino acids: CATSSGGQGNTGELFF.

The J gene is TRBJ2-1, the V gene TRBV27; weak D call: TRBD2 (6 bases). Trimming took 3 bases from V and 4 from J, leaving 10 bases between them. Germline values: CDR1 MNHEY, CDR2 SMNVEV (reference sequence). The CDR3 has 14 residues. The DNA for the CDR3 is TGTGCCAGCAGTTTCGGGACTTCATACAATGAGCAGTTCTTC. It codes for CASSFGTSYNEQFF.

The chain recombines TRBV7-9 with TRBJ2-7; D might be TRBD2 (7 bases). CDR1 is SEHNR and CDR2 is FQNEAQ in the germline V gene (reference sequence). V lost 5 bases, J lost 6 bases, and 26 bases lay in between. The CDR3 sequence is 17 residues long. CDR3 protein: CASSHSGGGFRGLEQYF. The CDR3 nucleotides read TGTGCCAGCAGCCATTCTGGGGGAGGGTTCCGGGGGCTCGAGCAGTACTTC.

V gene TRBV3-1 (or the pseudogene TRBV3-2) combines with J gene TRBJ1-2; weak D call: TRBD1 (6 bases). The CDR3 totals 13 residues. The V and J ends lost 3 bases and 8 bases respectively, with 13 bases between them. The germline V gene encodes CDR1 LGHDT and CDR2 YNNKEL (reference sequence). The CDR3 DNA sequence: TGTGCCAGCAGCCACCGGGGGGCGGAAGGCTACACCTTC. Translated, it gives CASSHRGAEGYTF.

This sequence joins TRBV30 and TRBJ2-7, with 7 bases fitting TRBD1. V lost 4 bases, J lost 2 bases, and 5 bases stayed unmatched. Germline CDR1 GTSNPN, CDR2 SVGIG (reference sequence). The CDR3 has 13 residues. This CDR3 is CAWTSGGAYEQYF. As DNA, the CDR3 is TGTGCCTGGACTTCAGGGGGTGCCTACGAGCAGTACTTC.

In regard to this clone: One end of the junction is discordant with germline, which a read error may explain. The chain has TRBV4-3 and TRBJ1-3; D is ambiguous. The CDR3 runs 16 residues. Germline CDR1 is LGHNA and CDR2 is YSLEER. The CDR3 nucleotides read TGCGCCAGCAGCCAAGAGAGCCGTCGGTCTGGAGACACCATATATTTT. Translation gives CASSQESRRSGDTIYF.

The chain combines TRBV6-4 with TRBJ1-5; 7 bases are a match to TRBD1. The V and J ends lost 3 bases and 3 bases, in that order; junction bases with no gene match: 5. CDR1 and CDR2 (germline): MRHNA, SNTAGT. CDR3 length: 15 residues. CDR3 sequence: CASSESDRVNQPQHF. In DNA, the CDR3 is TGTGCCAGCAGTGAGAGTGACAGGGTCAATCAGCCCCAGCATTTT.

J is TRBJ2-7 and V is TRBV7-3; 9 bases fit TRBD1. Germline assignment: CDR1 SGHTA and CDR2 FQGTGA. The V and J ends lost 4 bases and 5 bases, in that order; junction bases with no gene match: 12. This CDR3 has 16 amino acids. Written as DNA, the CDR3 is TGTGCCAGCAGCTCCGACCCGGGACAGGGATTCGACGAGCAGTACTTC. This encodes CASSSDPGQGFDEQYF.

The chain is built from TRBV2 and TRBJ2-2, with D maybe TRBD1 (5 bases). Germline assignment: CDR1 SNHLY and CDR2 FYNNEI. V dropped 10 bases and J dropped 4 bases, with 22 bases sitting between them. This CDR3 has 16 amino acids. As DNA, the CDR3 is TGTGCCATGGCCGGTGCAGGGAAGAGAGGCACCGGGGAGCTGTTTTTT. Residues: CAMAGAGKRGTGELFF.

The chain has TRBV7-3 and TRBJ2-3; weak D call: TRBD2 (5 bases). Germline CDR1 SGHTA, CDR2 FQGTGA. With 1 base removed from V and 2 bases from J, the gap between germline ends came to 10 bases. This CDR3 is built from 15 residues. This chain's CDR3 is CASSLSPGVTDTQYF. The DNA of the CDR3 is TGTGCCAGCAGCTTAAGCCCCGGGGTCACAGATACGCAGTATTTT.

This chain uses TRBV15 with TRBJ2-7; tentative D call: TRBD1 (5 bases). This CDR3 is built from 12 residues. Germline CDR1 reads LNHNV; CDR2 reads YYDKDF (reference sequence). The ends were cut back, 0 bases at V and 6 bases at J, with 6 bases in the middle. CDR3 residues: CATSREGVEQYF. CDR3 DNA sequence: TGTGCCACCAGCAGAGAAGGGGTCGAGCAGTACTTC.